This is a list of T cell receptor beta chains from one sample in a study of T cell changes during pregnancy in multiple sclerosis. Method: immunoSEQ multiplex PCR; TCRdb's copy keeps in-frame clones and lacks some. The sample comprises about 41,000 clones, roughly nine tenths of which are singletons, and over 0.55% rests with the top ten. The sequencing used CD4+ T cells from peripheral blood mononuclear cells, collected in the first trimester of pregnancy. The receptors originated from a female donor with multiple sclerosis, enrolled in a pregnancy study. CDR3s include the opening cysteine and the closing phenylalanine or tryptophan.

TRBJ2-2,TRBV30,CARRRAGVNTGELFF
TRBJ2-1,TRBV5-4,CASSLGQESYNEQFF
TRBJ2-2,TRBV28,CASTGSRGMGGELFF
TRBJ1-5,TRBV1,CTSSQDLKRGNQPQHF
TRBJ2-5,TRBV7-9,CASGISGALETQYF
TRBJ1-4,TRBV29-1,CSAGDRINEKLFF
TRBJ2-3,TRBV4-3,CASSQDLSGHNTDTQYF
TRBJ1-1,TRBV27,CASSRGLNTEAFF
TRBJ2-1,TRBV5-1,CASSEGAIDEQFF
TRBJ2-5,TRBV29-1,CSVAEGRETQYF
TRBJ2-1,TRBV11-2,CASSQGDRGHNEQFF
TRBJ2-5,TRBV7-2,CASSSGLAGGQETQYF
TRBJ2-7,TRBV18,CASSPRYKTYEQYF
TRBJ2-1,TRBV5-1,CASSLLGAQYNEQFF
TRBJ1-3,TRBV11-3,CASSSRDRGLFGNTIYF
TRBJ2-1,TRBV27,CASSTARTSSNEQFF
TRBJ2-3,TRBV14,CASSGDRSTDTQYF
TRBJ1-1,TRBV25-1,CASKATENTEAFF
TRBJ2-2,TRBV4-2,CASSPLGRLAGLANTGELFF
TRBJ1-5,TRBV2,CASTPRTGIGQPQHF
TRBJ2-2,TRBV7-2,CASSLAGGNTGELFF
TRBJ2-3,TRBV11-1,CASSQERGGDTQYF
TRBJ2-1,TRBV7-9,CASSPGGSYNEQFF
TRBJ2-3,TRBV28,CASSLGPGIGRDTQYF
TRBJ2-3,TRBV9,CASSVGEGRSTDTQYF
TRBJ2-4,TRBV4-1,CASSQEGAFVNIQYF
TRBJ1-4,TRBV5-8,CASSLESRGDEKLFF
TRBJ1-5,TRBV5-6,CASSLWRAHSNQPQHF
TRBJ2-7,TRBV7-6,CASSLGSGVYEQYF
TRBJ2-5,TRBV7-7,CASSLVASGKVGETQYF
TRBJ2-3,TRBV7-9,CASSFEGLSTDTQYF
TRBJ2-5,TRBV5-1,CASSLGDRGSAQYF
TRBJ2-7,TRBV7-9,CASSREGAYEQYF
TRBJ1-1,TRBV5-6,CASSRRQGHEAFF
TRBJ1-2,TRBV5-1,CASSPDGNYGYTF
TRBJ2-7,TRBV27,CASSPLSGGTSEQYF
TRBJ2-5,TRBV18,CASSPGQSKETQYF
TRBJ1-5,TRBV18,CASSPRQGVGQPQHF
TRBJ2-5,TRBV19,CASTRRGSRETQYF
TRBJ2-1,TRBV7-2,CASSLRTLSSYNEQFF
TRBJ2-7,TRBV27,CASSLSAGGGGREQYF
TRBJ1-3,TRBV21-1,CASSKAGTGGNGNTIYF
TRBJ2-2,TRBV5-1,CASSWGENTGELFF
TRBJ2-7,TRBV7-2,CASSFLSRYEQYF
TRBJ2-6,TRBV19,CASSPPGQGSSGANVLTF
TRBJ2-7,TRBV2,CASSRDRAGEQYF
TRBJ2-1,TRBV27,CASSVRTGGGFTGLRVNEQFF
TRBJ1-5,TRBV19,CASSIFLTGGGEPQHF
TRBJ2-3,TRBV28,CASSIQGAGTDTQYF
TRBJ1-4,TRBV28,CASSSGTGVEKLFF
TRBJ2-7,TRBV6-1,CASSRDTVSYEQYF
TRBJ1-1,TRBV28,CASSLVGGMTEAFF
TRBJ1-5,TRBV28,CASSFSQPQHF
TRBJ2-7,TRBV18,CASSPLAESYEQYF
TRBJ2-1,TRBV27,CASSFARLRNEQFF
TRBJ2-5,TRBV25-1,CASSESVLAGGETQYF
TRBJ2-2,TRBV6-1,CASSAPSGGNTGELFF
TRBJ2-7,TRBV4-3,CASSQDSGLAAEQYF
TRBJ1-1,TRBV12-5,CASGLVPVGTENTEAFF
TRBJ2-7,TRBV5-8,CASRARGALAGEQYF